This TCR beta chain was captured in a study of blood T cell repertoires in COVID-19. Overall study: Samples came from the United States, Italy and Spain, spanning acute and convalescent COVID-19. PBMCs, B-cell-depleted T cells, or T cells provided the cDNA or gDNA that made up the material.

In Seattle, patients joined the study during active infection and were tracked longitudinally. The germline V gene has CDR1 KGHSH and CDR2 LQKENI. The CDR3 is 16 amino acids. Trimming pared 4 bases from V and 0 bases from J, leaving 15 bases between. Per the authors' pipeline: Cell counts per sample came from amplifying reference gene primers. The method was immunoSEQ multiplex PCR; TCRdb's version includes in-frame clones alone and lacks a portion of them. Clonal size and the V and J genes are those of that table, whereas D and trimming came from the DNA. The sample consists of 300,000 to 400,000 clones, 86% of them appearing once.

The source of this sequence is a woman aged 60 to 75 with COVID-19, enrolled during active disease. The J gene is TRBJ1-1, the V gene TRBV18; D is undetermined. Source material: peripheral blood. CDR3 protein: CASSLGRSWMNTEAFF. In DNA form, the CDR3 reads TGTGCCAGCTCACTCGGCCGGAGTTGGATGAACACTGAAGCTTTCTTT.